The sequence of this T cell receptor beta chain was determined in a study of shared clonotypes between healthy human individuals. Repertoires were generated with immunoSEQ multiplex PCR, while TCRdb's copy carries only in-frame clones and drops some. The sample holds over 400,000 clones, more than 75% seen once. Sequencing was carried out using PBMCs. This TCR was sampled from a middle-aged woman in good health. Some clones in this sample may be carry-over from other donors' samples.

The CDR3 sequence: CASSLLAGAADTQYF. CDR3 bases: TGTGCCAGCAGCCTATTAGCGGGAGCGGCAGATACGCAGTATTTT. The chain is built from TRBV5-5 and TRBJ2-3; 9 nucleotides align to TRBD2. The ends lost 4 bases at V and 4 bases at J; junction bases unmatched: 7. There are 15 residues in the CDR3. Germline CDR1 is SGHKS and CDR2 is YYEKEE (reference sequence). Combining the CDR3 with reference TRBV5-5 and TRBJ2-3 gives the whole variable domain DAGVTQSPTHLIKTRGQQVTLRCSPISGHKSVSWYQQVLGQGPQFIFQYYEKEERGRGNFPDRFSARQFPNYSSELNVNALLLGDSALYLCASSLLAGAADTQYFGPGTRLTVL.